The 26 T cell receptor beta chains below were found in one sample sequenced in a study of blood T cell repertoires in COVID-19 (dated by TCRdb to 2018 to 2020). The library was generated by the immunoSEQ multiplex PCR assay. TCRdb retrieved this table from immuneACCESS and kept in-frame rearrangements only. Not all clones are present; in checked studies, unresolved V genes account for under half, and no reason is known for the remainder. The sample table holds around 240,000 clones, of which 86% were seen once. Clones ranked in the top ten supply approximately 2% of the sample. Specimen: PBMCs or T cells enriched from blood (not recorded which). These receptor sequences come from a woman between 45 and 65 years old who had recovered from COVID-19.

V usage is TRBV15 and J usage is TRBJ1-1, with no clear D. Trimming took off 8 bases at V and 6 bases at J, with 22 bases between the two ends. The germline V gene has CDR1 LNHNV and CDR2 YYDKDF (reference sequence). CDR3 size: 15 residues. The DNA for the CDR3 is TGTGCCACCGGCCCCAAAAGCGCTCCTTGGGCTGAAGCTTTCTTT. This translates into CATGPKSAPWAEAFF.

Regarding this clone: Distinct nucleotide sequences in the sample also encode this CDR3. The chain couples TRBV7-2 to TRBJ1-1, with D hard to call. Germline lookup yields CDR1 SGHTA and CDR2 FQGNSA. This CDR3 contains 13 residues. V lost 2 bases to trimming and J lost 1 base, with 5 bases between them. The CDR3 loop is CASSLNRNTEAFF. In DNA, the CDR3 is TGTGCCAGCAGCTTAAATAGGAACACTGAAGCTTTCTTT.

The chain joins TRBV27 to TRBJ1-5; the match to TRBD1 covers 11 bases. J was trimmed by 6 bases and V by 4 bases; bases with no gene match: 11. Germline assignment: CDR1 MNHEY and CDR2 SMNVEV (reference sequence). The CDR3 consists of 17 residues. CDR3 sequence: CASSSLGQGARGQPQHF. The CDR3 bases are TGTGCCAGCAGTTCTCTAGGACAGGGGGCGCGTGGTCAGCCCCAGCATTTT.

The rearrangement uses TRBV5-1 and TRBJ1-4, with TRBD1 identical over 10 bases. Germline V gene lookup returns CDR1 SGHRS and CDR2 YFSETQ. The CDR3 has 14 residues. V gave up 4 bases and J gave up 7 bases; unmatched junction bases: 4. CDR3 coding DNA: TGCGCCAGCAGCAGGACAGGGGGGATTGAAAAACTGTTTTTT. Translating it yields CASSRTGGIEKLFF.

J is TRBJ1-5 and V is TRBV28; D is ambiguous. Deletions cut 2 bases from V and 4 bases from J, with 6 bases between. This CDR3 has 13 amino acids. Germline V gives CDR1 MDHEN, CDR2 SYDVKM. For the CDR3, the DNA is TGTGCCAGCAGTTTACCAATGAATCAGCCCCAGCATTTT. This gives the protein CASSLPMNQPQHF.

The rearrangement links TRBV11-2 to TRBJ2-1; D gene ambiguous. The CDR3 runs to 11 residues. Germline V gives CDR1 SGHAT, CDR2 FQNNGV. Trimming cost V 4 bases and J 9 bases, with 7 bases left between them. This CDR3 reads CASSSPGEQFF. DNA of the CDR3: TGTGCCAGCAGCTCCCCGGGTGAGCAGTTCTTC.

The chain combines TRBV7-2 with TRBJ2-7; D gene unclear. V was clipped by 5 bases and J by 0 bases, with 5 bases between them. The CDR3 is 12 residues long. CDR1 and CDR2 from the germline V gene are SGHTA and FQGNSA. The chain's CDR3 is CASSGSSYEQYF. The CDR3 coding sequence is TGTGCCAGCAGCGGTAGCTCCTACGAGCAGTACTTC.

The chain recombines TRBV7-6 with TRBJ2-1; 7 bases are a match to TRBD2. V gave up 2 bases and J gave up 5 bases; unmatched junction bases: 6. CDR3 length equals 15 residues. Looked up from germline, CDR1 is SGHVS and CDR2 is FNYEAQ. In nucleotides, the CDR3 is TGTGCCAGCAGCTTACAGCGGGAACAAAACAATGAGCAGTTCTTC. Its protein is CASSLQREQNNEQFF.

The V gene is TRBV19, the J gene TRBJ1-1; D uncertain. V lost 3 bases and J 0 bases, leaving 11 bases between the germline ends. The CDR3 is 15 residues long. The V gene's germline CDR1 is LNHDA and CDR2 SQIVND (reference sequence). Here the CDR3 reads CASSIPSGMNTEAFF. For the CDR3, the DNA is TGTGCCAGTAGTATTCCTTCGGGTATGAACACTGAAGCTTTCTTT.

V usage is TRBV4-3 and J usage is TRBJ2-3, with TRBD2 matching 8 bases. CDR1 is LGHNA and CDR2 is YSLEER in the germline V gene. The junction had 11 bases not matched to a gene; V was cut back by 1 base and J by 2 bases. The CDR3 is 18 amino acids. CDR3 in amino acids: CASSQGGTRFYSTDTQYF. CDR3 in DNA: TGCGCCAGCAGCCAAGGGGGGACTAGATTCTACTCCACAGATACGCAGTATTTT.

Details on this clone: Other DNA sequences within the sample encode an identical CDR3. This chain uses TRBV29-1 with TRBJ1-5; no firm D call. V lost 4 bases, J lost 1 base, and 8 bases lay in between. The germline gives CDR1 SQVTM, CDR2 ANQGSEA. The CDR3 runs to 13 residues. The CDR3 DNA sequence: TGCAGCGTTGGGGAGAACAGCAATCAGCCCCAGCATTTT. Translation: CSVGENSNQPQHF.

This clone was counted a single time. The chain joins TRBV28 to TRBJ2-1; D might be TRBD2 (6 bases). The CDR3 covers 16 residues. V dropped 4 bases and J dropped 4 bases, with 17 bases sitting between them. Germline-derived CDR1 and CDR2 are MDHEN and SYDVKM. CDR3 coding DNA: TGTGCCAGCAGTTCGGCCGGGACTCACGTTTACAATGAGCAGTTCTTC. Protein product: CASSSAGTHVYNEQFF.

The CDR3 loop reads CASSRLAGAYNEQFF. As DNA, the CDR3 is TGTGCCAGCAGTCGTCTAGCGGGAGCTTACAATGAGCAGTTCTTC. V and J are TRBV2 and TRBJ2-1, with 10 bases matching TRBD2. This CDR3 comprises 15 residues. The germline CDR1 and CDR2 sequences are SNHLY and FYNNEI. V dropped 5 bases and J dropped 4; count of bases not matched to a gene: 5.

V and J are TRBV9 and TRBJ1-2; 7 nucleotides match TRBD1. Germline loops: CDR1 SGDLS, CDR2 YYNGEE. The V and J ends lost 6 bases and 0 bases, in that order; junction bases with no gene match: 8. CDR3 length: 15 residues. CDR3 DNA: TGTGCCAGCACCTCGACAGGGAACACTAACTATGGCTACACCTTC. Translation: CASTSTGNTNYGYTF.

The chain recombines TRBV6-2 or TRBV6-3 with TRBJ1-1; a weak D match, TRBD1 (5 bases). Germline CDR1 is MNHEY and CDR2 is SVGEGT. The CDR3 has 13 residues. The ends were cut back, 6 bases at V and 2 bases at J, with 10 bases in the middle. The CDR3 spells CASSRQPNTEAFF. Written as DNA, the CDR3 is TGTGCCAGCAGCCGACAGCCTAACACTGAAGCTTTCTTT.

The chain has TRBV6-5 and TRBJ1-5; 7 bases are a match to TRBD1. Germline trimming cut 7 bases from V and 0 bases from J; bases unmatched to any gene: 6. CDR1 MNHEY and CDR2 SVGAGI come from the germline V gene. CDR3 size: 15 residues. CDR3: CASIYRQGSNQPQHF. CDR3 sequence (DNA): TGTGCCAGCATCTACAGACAGGGTAGCAATCAGCCCCAGCATTTT.

In this sample, this clone turned up once. The chain combines TRBV11-2 with TRBJ2-7, with TRBD2 as a possible D gene (6 bases). The CDR3 length is 14 residues. Germline V gene lookup returns CDR1 SGHAT and CDR2 FQNNGV. The V end was cut by 7 bases, the J end by 3 bases, with 16 bases between. In nucleotides, the CDR3 is TGTGCCAGCACCTCTTTAATGGACTACTACGAGCAGTACTTC. Translation gives CASTSLMDYYEQYF.

The CDR3 nucleotides read TGCGCCAGCAGCTCGCCCCGGACTAGCGGGACTAAATACAATGAGCAGTTCTTC. The encoded protein is CASSSPRTSGTKYNEQFF. This sequence joins TRBV5-1 and TRBJ2-1; 12 positions agree with TRBD2. The germline CDR1 and CDR2 sequences are SGHRS and YFSETQ. V lost 3 bases and J lost 4; bases outside the gene matches: 11. The CDR3 covers 18 residues.

The gene calls are TRBV27 and TRBJ2-1; 8 bases agree with TRBD2. The junction had 9 bases not matched to a gene; V was cut back by 1 base and J by 1 base. CDR3 length: 18 amino acids. Germline loops: CDR1 MNHEY, CDR2 SMNVEV (reference sequence). The DNA for the CDR3 is TGTGCCAGCAGTTTATACCAATTAGCGGGGCGGTCCTACAATGAGCAGTTCTTC. It translates to CASSLYQLAGRSYNEQFF.

This clone was counted once. This chain joins TRBV11-1 and TRBJ2-1, with D unresolved. The CDR3 length is 16 residues. Trimming removed 1 base from V and 0 bases from J, with 10 bases in between. Per the germline V gene, CDR1 is SGHAT and CDR2 is FQDESV (reference sequence). The CDR3 coding sequence is TGTGCCAGCAGCTTAGGAGGAAGGTTCTCCTACAATGAGCAGTTCTTC. Amino acid sequence: CASSLGGRFSYNEQFF.

In this sample, this clone turned up a few times. The chain has TRBV5-1 and TRBJ2-7, with TRBD1 as a possible D gene (6 bases). The CDR3 covers 15 residues. V lost 4 bases to trimming and J lost 6 bases, with 20 bases between them. CDR1 is SGHRS, CDR2 YFSETQ, per germline. CDR3 DNA: TGCGCCAGCAGCGAACTAACAGGGAAGGGTCGCGAGCAGTACTTC. Its translation: CASSELTGKGREQYF.

This clone was seen only once. The genes are TRBV18 and TRBJ1-4; D remains unclear. The CDR3 is 16 amino acids. The V and J ends lost 5 bases and 0 bases respectively, with 13 bases between them. The V gene's germline CDR1 is KGHSH and CDR2 LQKENI. CDR3 sequence reads: CASSSVTAATNEKLFF. For the CDR3, the DNA is TGTGCCAGCTCATCTGTCACAGCCGCAACTAATGAAAAACTGTTTTTT.

This clone was detected a few times. V usage is TRBV5-1 and J usage is TRBJ2-7; D remains unclear. The CDR3 has 14 residues. V lost 0 bases and J 4 bases, leaving 11 bases between the germline ends. CDR1 is SGHRS and CDR2 is YFSETQ in the germline V gene. Written as DNA, the CDR3 is TGCGCCAGCAGCTTGGACAAAGAGGAATACGAGCAGTACTTC. Its translation: CASSLDKEEYEQYF.

This clone was detected once. Within the sample, other DNA sequences also encode this same CDR3. The CDR3 reads CSVVGGNTEAFF. In DNA form, the CDR3 reads TGCAGCGTTGTAGGGGGGAACACTGAAGCTTTCTTT. The chain links TRBV29-1 to TRBJ1-1; D is perhaps TRBD1 (6 bases). V was shortened by 4 bases and J by 1 base, with 7 bases between the two germline ends. This CDR3 is 12 amino acids long. Germline V lookup: CDR1 SQVTM, CDR2 ANQGSEA.

The chain links TRBV27 to TRBJ2-3; 9 bases map to TRBD2. The CDR3 is made up of 16 amino acids. The germline V gene encodes CDR1 MNHEY and CDR2 SMNVEV (reference sequence). V was pared by 2 bases and J by 2 bases, with 5 bases of the junction left unmatched. The CDR3 DNA reads as TGTGCCAGCAGTTTAGCGGGAGGGACTTACACAGATACGCAGTATTTT. This sequence encodes CASSLAGGTYTDTQYF.

The V gene is TRBV27, the J gene TRBJ1-5; D ambiguous. Germline loops: CDR1 MNHEY, CDR2 SMNVEV (reference sequence). The CDR3 length is 15 residues. Trimming took 2 bases from V and 2 from J, leaving 10 bases between them. The CDR3 reads CASSLEGTGNQPQHF. DNA of the CDR3: TGTGCCAGCAGTTTAGAGGGAACGGGCAATCAGCCCCAGCATTTT.